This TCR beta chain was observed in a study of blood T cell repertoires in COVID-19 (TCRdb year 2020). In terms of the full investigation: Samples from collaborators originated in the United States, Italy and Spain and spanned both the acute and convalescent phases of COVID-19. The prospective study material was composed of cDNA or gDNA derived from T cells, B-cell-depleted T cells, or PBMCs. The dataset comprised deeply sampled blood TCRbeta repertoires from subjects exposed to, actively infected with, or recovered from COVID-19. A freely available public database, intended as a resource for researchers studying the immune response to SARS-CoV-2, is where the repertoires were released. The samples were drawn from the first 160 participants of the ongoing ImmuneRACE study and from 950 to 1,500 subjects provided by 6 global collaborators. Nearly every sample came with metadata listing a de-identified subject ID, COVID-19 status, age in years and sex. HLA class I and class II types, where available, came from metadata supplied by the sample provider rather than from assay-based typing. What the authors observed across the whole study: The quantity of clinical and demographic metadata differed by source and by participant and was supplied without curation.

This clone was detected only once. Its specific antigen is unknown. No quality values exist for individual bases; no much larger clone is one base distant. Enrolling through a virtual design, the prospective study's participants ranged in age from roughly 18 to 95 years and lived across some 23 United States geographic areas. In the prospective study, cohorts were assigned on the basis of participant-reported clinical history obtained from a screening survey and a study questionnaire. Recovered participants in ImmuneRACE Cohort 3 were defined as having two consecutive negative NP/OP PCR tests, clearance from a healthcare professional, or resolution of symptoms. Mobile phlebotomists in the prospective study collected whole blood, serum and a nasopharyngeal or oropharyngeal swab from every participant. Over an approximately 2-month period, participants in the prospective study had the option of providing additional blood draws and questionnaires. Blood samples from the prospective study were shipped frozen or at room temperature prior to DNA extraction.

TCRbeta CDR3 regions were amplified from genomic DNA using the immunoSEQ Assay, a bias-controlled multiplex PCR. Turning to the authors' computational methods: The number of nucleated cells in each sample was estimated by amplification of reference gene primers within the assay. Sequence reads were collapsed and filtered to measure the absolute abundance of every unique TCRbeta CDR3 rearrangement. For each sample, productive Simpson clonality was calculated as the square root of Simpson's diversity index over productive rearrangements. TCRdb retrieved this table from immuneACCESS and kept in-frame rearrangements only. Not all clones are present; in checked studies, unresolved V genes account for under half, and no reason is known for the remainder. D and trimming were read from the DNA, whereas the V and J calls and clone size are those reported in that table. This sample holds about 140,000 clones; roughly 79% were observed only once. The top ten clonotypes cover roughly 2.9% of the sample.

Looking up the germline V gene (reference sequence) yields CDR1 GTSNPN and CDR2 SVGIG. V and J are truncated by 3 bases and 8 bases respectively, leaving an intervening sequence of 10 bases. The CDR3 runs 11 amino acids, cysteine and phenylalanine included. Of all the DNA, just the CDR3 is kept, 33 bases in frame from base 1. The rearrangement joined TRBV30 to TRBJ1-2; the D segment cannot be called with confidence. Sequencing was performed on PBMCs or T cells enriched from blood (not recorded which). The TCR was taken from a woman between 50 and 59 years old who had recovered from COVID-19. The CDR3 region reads CAWRRPGGYTF. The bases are TGTGCCTGGAGGAGGCCGGGAGGCTACACCTTC.